The 20 T cell receptor beta chains below come from one sample, sequenced in a study of control samples from healthy donors and cancer patients. TCRdb keeps only in-frame clones here, not all; method: immunoSEQ multiplex PCR. The sample lists 390,000 or so clones; 90% were seen once. The sequenced material came from PBMCs. The receptors were gathered from a man aged 40-50 years with head and neck cancer.

The chain recombines TRBV4-1 with TRBJ2-7, with no clear D. Per germline, CDR1 MGHRA and CDR2 YSYEKL. The CDR3 extends over 18 amino acids. V shed 2 bases and J shed 1 base, with 21 bases lying between them. Here the CDR3 DNA reads TGCGCCAGCAGCCAAACCGGCCTGCTGGGTAGAAGTTCCTACGAGCAGTACTTC. Protein: CASSQTGLLGRSSYEQYF.

This chain uses TRBV3-1 (or the pseudogene TRBV3-2) with TRBJ1-4; D gene ambiguous. CDR3 length equals 14 residues. V lost 1 base to trimming and J lost 4 bases, with 7 bases between them. Germline V gene sequence: CDR1 LGHDT, CDR2 YNNKEL (reference sequence). The CDR3 DNA reads as TGTGCCAGCAGCCAAGGAGTCAGTAATGAAAAACTGTTTTTT. This translates into CASSQGVSNEKLFF.

The J gene is TRBJ1-5, the V gene TRBV27; D not certain. The CDR3 is 11 amino acids. Trimming cost V 10 bases and J 6 bases, with 10 bases left between them. From germline, CDR1 is MNHEY and CDR2 SMNVEV (reference sequence). The CDR3 DNA is TGTGCCATCGTTCTCATTCAGCCCCAGCATTTT. Translating it yields CAIVLIQPQHF.

The chain uses TRBV6-5 and TRBJ1-2, with 7 bases identical to TRBD1. Germline values: CDR1 MNHEY, CDR2 SVGAGI. With V trimmed by 2 bases and J by 4 bases, 10 bases remained unmatched. There are 16 residues in the CDR3. This chain's CDR3 is CASSYAQGDLVYGYTF. As DNA, the CDR3 is TGTGCCAGCAGTTACGCCCAGGGGGACTTGGTCTATGGCTACACCTTC.

The genes are TRBV15 and TRBJ2-1, with a weak D call TRBD2 (5 bases). The CDR3 is 15 residues long. Germline CDR1 is LNHNV and CDR2 is YYDKDF (reference sequence). With 1 base removed from V and 9 bases from J, the gap between germline ends came to 16 bases. The DNA for the CDR3 is TGTGCCACCAGCAGAGTCCTCGGGATAGTCGGTGAGCAGTTCTTC. Translated, it gives CATSRVLGIVGEQFF.

The chain combines TRBV12-3 or TRBV12-4 with TRBJ1-5; no clear D. V lost 2 bases, J lost 7 bases, and 9 bases lay in between. CDR3 length: 13 residues. Written as DNA, the CDR3 is TGTGCCAGCAGTTTATCGGCAGAGCAGCCCCAGCATTTT. Amino acid sequence: CASSLSAEQPQHF.

This rearrangement joins TRBV5-5 to TRBJ2-7; D is possibly TRBD2 (6 bases). Germline-derived CDR1 and CDR2 are SGHKS and YYEKEE (reference sequence). There are 14 residues in the CDR3. V lost 4 bases and J lost 6, with 17 bases in between. CDR3 in DNA: TGTGCCAGCAGCCCGACTGGGGGGATAGGCGAGCAGTACTTC. Translated, it gives CASSPTGGIGEQYF.

The rearrangement joins TRBV10-2 to TRBJ2-7, with 11 bases that match TRBD1. The CDR3 totals 14 residues. Germline lookup yields CDR1 WSHSY and CDR2 SAAADI. V was clipped by 5 bases and J by 7 bases; unmatched bases: 7. CDR3 DNA: TGCGCCAGCAGTAAAGGACAGGGGGCGCATGAGCAGTACTTC. Encoded protein: CASSKGQGAHEQYF.

V gene TRBV9 combines with J gene TRBJ2-1; D unresolved. The V end was cut by 0 bases, the J end by 2 bases, with 9 bases between. CDR1 is SGDLS and CDR2 is YYNGEE in the germline V gene. The CDR3 length is 15 residues. The CDR3 is CASSVEAMAYNEQFF. The CDR3 DNA follows: TGTGCCAGCAGCGTAGAGGCCATGGCCTACAATGAGCAGTTCTTC.

This rearrangement joins TRBV9 to TRBJ1-1, with no clear D. This CDR3 is built from 13 residues. The V end lost 3 bases, the J end lost 0 bases, and 6 bases lay between the germline ends. Germline CDR1 reads SGDLS; CDR2 reads YYNGEE. The CDR3 region is CASSGTMNTEAFF. The CDR3 nucleotides are TGTGCCAGCAGCGGAACGATGAACACTGAAGCTTTCTTT.

V usage is TRBV11-2 and J usage is TRBJ1-1; weak D call: TRBD1 (5 bases). The germline V and J ends were trimmed by 4 bases and 1 base, with 10 bases remaining between them. The CDR3 is 14 residues long. Germline loops: CDR1 SGHAT, CDR2 FQNNGV. The CDR3 DNA reads as TGTGCCAGCAGCTGGGGACTCACGAACACTGAAGCTTTCTTT. This encodes CASSWGLTNTEAFF.

The chain employs TRBV27 and TRBJ1-5; D gene unclear. V was pared by 3 bases and J by 0 bases, with 9 bases between. Germline V lookup: CDR1 MNHEY, CDR2 SMNVEV (reference sequence). This CDR3 is 15 amino acids long. CDR3 nucleotide sequence: TGTGCCAGCAGTTTGGCAGAGCATAGCAATCAGCCCCAGCATTTT. It translates to CASSLAEHSNQPQHF.

A few counts support this clone. V and J are TRBV6-5 and TRBJ2-3; 11 nucleotides line up with TRBD2. The V and J ends lost 5 bases and 4 bases, in that order; junction bases with no gene match: 2. The germline V gene encodes CDR1 MNHEY and CDR2 SVGAGI. This CDR3 region has 14 residues. The CDR3 here is CASSIAGGSDTQYF. The CDR3 DNA reads as TGTGCCAGCAGTATAGCGGGGGGGTCAGATACGCAGTATTTT.

V is TRBV5-1 and J is TRBJ2-2; no reliable D call. Trimming removed 1 base from V and 7 bases from J, with 5 bases in between. Germline CDR1 is SGHRS and CDR2 is YFSETQ. The CDR3 has 12 residues. CDR3 in amino acids: CASSLQDGELFF. The CDR3 DNA reads as TGCGCCAGCAGCTTGCAGGACGGGGAGCTGTTTTTT.

This rearrangement joins TRBV12-3 or TRBV12-4 to TRBJ2-5; D remains unclear. The CDR3 has 12 residues. Between the trimmed V and J ends, which lost 6 bases and 1 base, there was a span of 6 bases. The CDR3 coding sequence is TGTGCCAGCAGCCCACCCCAAGAGACCCAGTACTTC. This translates into CASSPPQETQYF.

V and J are TRBV5-1 and TRBJ2-3; 8 nucleotides line up with TRBD1. Germline CDR1 and CDR2: SGHRS and YFSETQ. The CDR3 consists of 21 residues. V gave up 4 bases and J gave up 2 bases; unmatched junction bases: 24. The CDR3 here is CASSPLRQGLSVRTTTDTQYF. DNA for the CDR3: TGCGCCAGCAGCCCACTACGACAGGGGCTATCGGTGAGGACTACCACAGATACGCAGTATTTT.

In the case of this clone: At one end, the junction sequence differs from germline, possibly due to a read error. This sequence joins TRBV7-7 and TRBJ2-1; 11 nucleotides match TRBD2. The CDR3 loop spans 15 amino acids. Per the germline V gene, CDR1 is SSHAT and CDR2 is FNYEAQ (reference sequence). Here the CDR3 DNA reads TGTGCTAGCAGCTTATATACTAGCGGGAGCAATGAGCAGTTCTTC. Amino acid sequence: CASSLYTSGSNEQFF.

The chain links TRBV20-1 to TRBJ1-2, with D uncertain. The CDR3 contains 13 residues. Germline V CDR1 and CDR2: DFQATT, SNEGSKA (reference sequence). Trimming took off 3 bases at V and 0 bases at J, with 8 bases between the two ends. Here the CDR3 DNA reads TGCAGTGCTAGTGGGTATACTAACTATGGCTACACCTTC. It codes for CSASGYTNYGYTF.

The chain couples TRBV11-3 to TRBJ2-3; 8 bases line up with TRBD1. Germline V gene data show CDR1 as SGHNT and CDR2 as YENEEA. The CDR3 is made up of 13 amino acids. With V trimmed by 5 bases and J by 6 bases, 4 bases remained unmatched. In DNA, the CDR3 is TGTGCCAGCAGCACAGGGGGGCCGGATACGCAGTATTTT. This encodes CASSTGGPDTQYF. Complete variable domain (other parts from reference TRBV11-3 and TRBJ2-3): EAGVVQSPRYKIIEKKQPVAFWCNPISGHNTLYWYLQNLGQGPELLIRYENEEAVDDSQLPKDRFSAERLKGVDSTLKIQPAELGDSAVYLCASSTGGPDTQYFGPGTRLTVL.

The chain uses TRBV9 and TRBJ1-5, with a possible D match to TRBD1 (5 bases). V lost 3 bases and J lost 2, with 12 bases in between. From germline, CDR1 is SGDLS and CDR2 YYNGEE. The CDR3 consists of 15 residues. The CDR3 is CASSAAGDGNQPQHF. CDR3 bases: TGTGCCAGCAGCGCCGCCGGGGACGGCAATCAGCCCCAGCATTTT. Drawing the rest from reference TRBV9 and TRBJ1-5, the complete variable domain is DSGVTQTPKHLITATGQRVTLRCSPRSGDLSVYWYQQSLDQGLQFLIQYYNGEERAKGNILERFSAQQFPDLHSELNLSSLELGDSALYFCASSAAGDGNQPQHFGDGTRLSIL.